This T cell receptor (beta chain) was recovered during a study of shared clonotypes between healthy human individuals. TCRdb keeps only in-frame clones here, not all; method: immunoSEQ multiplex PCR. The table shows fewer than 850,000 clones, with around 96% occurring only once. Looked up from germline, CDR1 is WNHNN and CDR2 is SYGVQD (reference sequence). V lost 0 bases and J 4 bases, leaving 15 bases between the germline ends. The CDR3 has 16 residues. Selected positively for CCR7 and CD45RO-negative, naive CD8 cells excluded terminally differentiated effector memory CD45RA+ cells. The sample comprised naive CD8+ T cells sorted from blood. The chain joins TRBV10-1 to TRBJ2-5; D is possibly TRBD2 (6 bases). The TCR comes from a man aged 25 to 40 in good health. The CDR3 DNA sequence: TGCGCCAGCAGTGAGTCGACTCGACTAGTGGGAGAGACCCAGTACTTC. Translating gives CASSESTRLVGETQYF.